This T cell receptor (beta chain) comes out of a study of blood T cell repertoires in COVID-19 (dated by TCRdb to about 2020). At the level of the whole study: The collaborator samples originated in the United States, Italy and Spain and spanned the acute and convalescent phases of COVID-19. The prospective study material was composed of cDNA or gDNA derived from T cells, B-cell-depleted T cells, or PBMCs. The dataset comprised deeply sampled blood TCRbeta repertoires from subjects exposed to, actively infected with, or recovered from COVID-19. Where available, HLA class I and class II types were taken from metadata supplied by the sample provider and were not determined by assay-based typing. Nearly every sample came with metadata listing a de-identified subject ID, COVID-19 status, age in years and sex. The repertoires were released in a freely available public database meant as a resource for research on the immune response to SARS-CoV-2. Samples came from the ongoing ImmuneRACE study (first 160 participants) plus 1,254 subjects from 6 global collaborators. The investigation overall reported the following: How much clinical and demographic metadata was included differed by source and by participant, and the metadata was provided uncurated.

TCRbeta CDR3 regions were amplified from genomic DNA by means of the immunoSEQ Assay, a bias-controlled multiplex PCR. The authors processed their data as follows. Within the assay, amplification of reference gene primers was used to estimate how many nucleated cells each sample contained. Sequence reads were collapsed and filtered to measure the absolute abundance of every unique TCRbeta CDR3 rearrangement. Productive Simpson clonality was computed per sample as the square root of Simpson's diversity index over productive rearrangements. Entries here come from immuneACCESS through TCRdb and include only in-frame sequences with V and J called. Some clones fail to appear in such tables; in the studies checked, an unresolved V gene covers under half of the shortfall, and the cause of the remainder is unknown. V and J calls and clone size are given by that table; D and trimming were obtained from the DNA. Across this sample there are about 59,000 clones, with roughly 80% seen only once. The ten most abundant clones make up more than 9.5% of the sample.

Each collaborating institution followed its own protocols to collect whole blood in K2EDTA tubes. Collaborator samples were shipped for TCRbeta analysis as frozen whole blood, isolated PBMCs, or DNA extracted from either sample type. Worth noting for this clone: Its recognized antigen is unknown. No base qualities exist here, and no much larger clone lies one base off it.

The trim is 1 base for V and 4 bases for J, with a gap of 16 bases between the germline ends. Based on the germline V gene, the CDR1 and CDR2 sequences are SGHVS and FNYEAQ. From its cysteine to its phenylalanine, the CDR3 spans 16 amino acids. This entry keeps only the CDR3 DNA: 48 bases, framed from base 1. This sequence uses TRBV7-6 and TRBJ1-1, with no reliable assignment of the D segment. The specimen was peripheral blood. The TCR was taken from a human donor in a cohort sampled during active COVID-19. The CDR3 amino acid sequence is: CASSLGPREVGTEAFF. The DNA sequence is given as TGTGCCAGCAGCTTAGGGCCACGGGAGGTCGGCACTGAAGCTTTCTTT.